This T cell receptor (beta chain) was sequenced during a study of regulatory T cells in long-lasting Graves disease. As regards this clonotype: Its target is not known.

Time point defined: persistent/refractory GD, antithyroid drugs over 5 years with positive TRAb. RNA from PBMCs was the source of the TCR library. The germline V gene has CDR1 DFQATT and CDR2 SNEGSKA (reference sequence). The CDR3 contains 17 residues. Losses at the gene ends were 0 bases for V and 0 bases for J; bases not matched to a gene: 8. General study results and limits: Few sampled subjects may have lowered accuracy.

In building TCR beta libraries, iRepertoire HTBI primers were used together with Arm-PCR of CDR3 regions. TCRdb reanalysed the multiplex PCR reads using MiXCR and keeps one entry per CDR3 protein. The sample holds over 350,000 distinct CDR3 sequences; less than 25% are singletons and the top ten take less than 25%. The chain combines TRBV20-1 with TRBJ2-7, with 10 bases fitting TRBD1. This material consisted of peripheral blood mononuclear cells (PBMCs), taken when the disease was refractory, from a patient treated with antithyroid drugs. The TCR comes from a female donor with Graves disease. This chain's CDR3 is CSARDLGGTGDSYEQYF. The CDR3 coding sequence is TGCAGTGCTAGAGATCTTGGGGGGACAGGGGACTCCTACGAGCAGTACTTC.